The 31 T cell receptor beta chains below were found in one sample sequenced in a study of T-cell reconstitution after alpha-beta-depleted transplantation in children. Unique molecular identifiers were incorporated when the TCRbeta library was constructed. TCRdb reprocessed the PCR reads via MiXCR and lists one record per CDR3 protein. Of under 350,000 distinct CDR3 sequences listed, 9.9% were seen once; the top ten hold 10%. Material: PBMCs from the stem cell graft donor, obtained from the stem cell graft. Every receptor here comes from a human donor who donated a stem cell graft to a child with SCID.

This clonotype was seen many times. The chain uses TRBV9 and TRBJ1-4, with 10 bases aligning to TRBD1. The CDR3 length is 13 residues. V shed 0 bases and J 15 bases; nucleotides not matched to a gene: 5. Germline CDR1 is SGDLS and CDR2 is YYNGEE. DNA for the CDR3: TGTGCCAGCAGCGTAGCGGGACAGGGGATTTTGTTTTTT. Its protein is CASSVAGQGILFF.

This clonotype was found a few times. The chain carries TRBV7-8 and TRBJ2-1; perhaps TRBD1 as D (6 bases). The CDR3 runs 13 residues. Looked up from germline, CDR1 is SGHVS and CDR2 is FQNEAQ. V was cut by 9 bases and J by 4 bases, with 13 bases left in between. The CDR3 loop reads CARIHQGYNEQFF. The CDR3 nucleotides are TGTGCCAGGATCCATCAGGGGTACAATGAGCAGTTCTTC.

V usage is TRBV12-3 or TRBV12-4 and J usage is TRBJ1-2; a possible D gene is TRBD1 (5 bases). V lost 2 bases, J lost 4 bases, and 14 bases lay in between. The CDR3 has 15 residues. CDR3 nucleotides: TGTGCCAGCAGTTTACGAGGGGCGCCAGGCTATGGCTACACCTTC. Translating gives CASSLRGAPGYGYTF.

V usage is TRBV29-1 and J usage is TRBJ2-4, with TRBD1 as a possible D gene (5 bases). This CDR3 region has 12 residues. The germline V gene has CDR1 SQVTM and CDR2 ANQGSEA. V lost 7 bases and J 7 bases, leaving 14 bases between the germline ends. CDR3 in amino acids: CSGIQAGNIQYF. CDR3 sequence (DNA): TGCAGCGGCATACAGGCCGGGAACATTCAGTACTTC.

The table lists this clonotype with many counts. The chain combines TRBV5-1 with TRBJ2-2; D gene ambiguous. V was shortened by 5 bases and J by 4 bases, with 15 bases between the two germline ends. The CDR3 consists of 15 residues. Germline CDR1 is SGHRS and CDR2 is YFSETQ. The CDR3 DNA reads as TGCGCCAGCAGTACTAAGGCGGTGGGCACCGGGGAGCTGTTTTTT. Protein sequence: CASSTKAVGTGELFF.

J is TRBJ2-7 and V is TRBV3-1; the D is unclear. This CDR3 spans 13 amino acids. V shed 3 bases and J shed 6 bases, with 12 bases lying between them. Germline lookup yields CDR1 LGHDT and CDR2 YNNKEL (reference sequence). CDR3 coding DNA: TGTGCCAGCAGCCATTCTCGAGTTGGCGAGCAGTACTTC. Translated, it gives CASSHSRVGEQYF.

The table lists this clonotype with a few counts. The chain recombines TRBV12-3 or TRBV12-4 with TRBJ2-1, with 7 positions matching TRBD2. V lost 2 bases and J lost 5; bases outside the gene matches: 3. The CDR3 length is 14 residues. The CDR3 is CASSLSGANNEQFF. CDR3 DNA sequence: TGTGCCAGCAGTTTAAGCGGGGCGAACAATGAGCAGTTCTTC.

This clonotype was counted a few times. The chain has TRBV7-9 and TRBJ2-7; D gene ambiguous. The CDR3 totals 11 residues. The V gene lost 2 bases and the J gene lost 6 bases, with 5 bases spanning the gap. CDR1 is SEHNR, CDR2 FQNEAQ, per germline (reference sequence). The CDR3 loop reads CASSLQFEQYF. The DNA of the CDR3 is TGTGCCAGCAGCTTACAATTCGAGCAGTACTTC.

This clonotype has just a few counts. The chain links TRBV6-5 to TRBJ1-2, with D perhaps matching TRBD1 (5 bases). The V and J ends lost 0 bases and 2 bases respectively, with 16 bases between them. This CDR3 region has 17 residues. Germline V lookup: CDR1 MNHEY, CDR2 SVGAGI. The CDR3 nucleotides are TGTGCCAGCAGTTACTCGGACACCCCCCTTGGGAACTATGGCTACACCTTC. This sequence encodes CASSYSDTPLGNYGYTF.

The rearrangement links TRBV18 to TRBJ2-2, with D possibly being TRBD1 (5 bases). V dropped 3 bases and J dropped 4 bases, with 12 bases sitting between them. The CDR3 length is 15 residues. Germline values: CDR1 KGHSH, CDR2 LQKENI. CDR3 in DNA: TGTGCCAGCTCACCTACGCAGGGTTCCACCGGGGAGCTGTTTTTT. This encodes CASSPTQGSTGELFF.

The chain is built from TRBV12-3 or TRBV12-4 and TRBJ2-5; D is possibly TRBD1 (6 bases). The ends were cut back, 3 bases at V and 4 bases at J, with 15 bases in the middle. The CDR3 totals 15 residues. This chain's CDR3 is CASSFVAGVGETQYF. The CDR3 DNA reads TGTGCCAGCAGTTTTGTAGCAGGGGTAGGAGAGACCCAGTACTTC.

The chain recombines TRBV27 with TRBJ2-7, with a tentative D call TRBD2 (6 bases). Per the germline V gene, CDR1 is MNHEY and CDR2 is SMNVEV (reference sequence). This CDR3 spans 16 amino acids. V lost 3 bases, J lost 6 bases, and 21 bases lay in between. The CDR3 region is CASSFVLGQVGGEQYF. For the CDR3, the DNA is TGTGCCAGCAGTTTTGTCTTGGGGCAGGTGGGAGGCGAGCAGTACTTC.

This clonotype was detected many times. J is TRBJ2-1 and V is TRBV20-1; D gene ambiguous. The germline V gene has CDR1 DFQATT and CDR2 SNEGSKA (reference sequence). The CDR3 extends over 10 amino acids. V lost 6 bases to trimming and J lost 8 bases, with 8 bases between them. DNA for the CDR3: TGCAGTGCCGAGAAGTATGAGCAGTTCTTC. Amino acids: CSAEKYEQFF.

The genes are TRBV19 and TRBJ2-1; 9 nucleotides align to TRBD2. Germline V gives CDR1 LNHDA, CDR2 SQIVND (reference sequence). The V segment lost 3 bases and the J segment 4 bases; nucleotides outside the gene matches: 4. This CDR3 is 15 amino acids long. In nucleotides, the CDR3 is TGTGCCAGTAGTATTATTAGCGGGGGTTACAATGAGCAGTTCTTC. Its translation is CASSIISGGYNEQFF. Full variable domain (missing parts from reference TRBV19 and TRBJ2-1): DGGITQSPKYLFRKEGQNVTLSCEQNLNHDAMYWYRQDPGQGLRLIYYSQIVNDFQKGDIAEGYSVSREKKESFPLTVTSAQKNPTAFYLCASSIISGGYNEQFFGPGTRLTVL.

This clonotype was seen repeatedly, ten times or more. The CDR3 DNA is TGCGCCAGCAGCCCTGGGTGGGGGACGGCCGGGGAGCTGTTTTTT. This gives the protein CASSPGWGTAGELFF. The chain has TRBV4-1 and TRBJ2-2, with D perhaps TRBD1 or TRBD2 (5 bases each). V was trimmed by 4 bases and J by 6 bases, leaving 15 bases between them. This CDR3 is built from 15 residues. Germline V gene sequence: CDR1 MGHRA, CDR2 YSYEKL.

There are a few counts of this clonotype. This chain joins TRBV12-3 or TRBV12-4 and TRBJ1-5; D gene ambiguous. The V gene lost 6 bases and the J gene lost 0 bases, with 12 bases spanning the gap. The length of the CDR3 is 15 residues. CDR3 sequence reads: CASRRTDNSNQPQHF. In nucleotides, the CDR3 is TGTGCCAGCAGGCGGACGGATAATAGCAATCAGCCCCAGCATTTT.

This chain connects TRBV5-5 to TRBJ2-7, with D maybe TRBD1 (6 bases). V gave up 0 bases and J gave up 1 base, with 11 bases separating them. Germline CDR1 and CDR2: SGHKS and YYEKEE (reference sequence). This CDR3 comprises 15 residues. The CDR3 region has the DNA TGTGCCAGCAGCTTGGCGCAGGGGTGGTCCTACGAGCAGTACTTC. It specifies CASSLAQGWSYEQYF.

This clonotype showed up many times. The CDR3 nucleotides are TGCAGTGCCAGCCCCGGGACAAGTTACACTGAAGCTTTCTTT. Translating it yields CSASPGTSYTEAFF. The V and J genes are TRBV20-1 and TRBJ1-1; D is possibly TRBD1 (6 bases). This CDR3 region has 14 residues. Germline CDR1 reads DFQATT; CDR2 reads SNEGSKA (reference sequence). V shed 6 bases and J shed 3 bases, with 17 bases lying between them.

The CDR3 nucleotides are TGTGCCAGCAGTTTAGCGGGGGGGACGCTATATACGCAGTATTTT. Translation gives CASSLAGGTLYTQYF. The gene calls are TRBV27 and TRBJ2-3; 9 bases agree with TRBD2. Germline V gene data show CDR1 as MNHEY and CDR2 as SMNVEV (reference sequence). The CDR3 loop spans 15 amino acids. J was trimmed by 7 bases and V by 2 bases; bases with no gene match: 7.

This clonotype was picked up many times. The chain joins TRBV27 to TRBJ2-3, with 10 bases identical to TRBD1. The germline V gene has CDR1 MNHEY and CDR2 SMNVEV (reference sequence). Unmatched junction bases numbered 5, after V lost 5 bases and J lost 3 bases. The CDR3 length is 15 residues. The CDR3 here is CASSITGQGTDTQYF. CDR3 nucleotide sequence: TGTGCCAGCAGTATTACGGGACAGGGGACAGATACGCAGTATTTT.

This sequence joins TRBV9 and TRBJ2-2; TRBD2 agrees at 7 bases. Germline CDR1 is SGDLS and CDR2 is YYNGEE. Losses at the gene ends were 0 bases for V and 4 bases for J; bases not matched to a gene: 9. CDR3 length: 17 residues. CDR3 protein: CASSVGLGGDGTGELFF. The CDR3 DNA reads TGTGCCAGCAGCGTAGGACTTGGGGGGGACGGCACCGGGGAGCTGTTTTTT. Supplemented by reference TRBV9 and TRBJ2-2, the full variable domain reads DSGVTQTPKHLITATGQRVTLRCSPRSGDLSVYWYQQSLDQGLQFLIQYYNGEERAKGNILERFSAQQFPDLHSELNLSSLELGDSALYFCASSVGLGGDGTGELFFGEGSRLTVL.

V is TRBV13 and J is TRBJ2-7; the match to TRBD1 covers 9 bases. V shed 6 bases and J 3 bases; nucleotides not matched to a gene: 6. Germline-derived CDR1 and CDR2 are PRHDT and FYEKMQ (reference sequence). The CDR3 is made up of 14 amino acids. CDR3 loop: CASSWTGEVYEQYF. CDR3 bases: TGTGCCAGCAGTTGGACAGGGGAAGTCTACGAGCAGTACTTC.

The chain is built from TRBV6-1 and TRBJ2-3, with TRBD2 identical over 8 bases. J gave up 3 bases and V 6 bases, and 8 bases lay outside the gene matches. The CDR3 totals 15 residues. Germline CDR1 reads MNHNS; CDR2 reads SASEGT. CDR3 protein: CASREPGGPTDTQYF. For the CDR3, the DNA is TGTGCCAGCAGAGAGCCGGGGGGGCCGACAGATACGCAGTATTTT.

This clonotype turned up a few times. The chain links TRBV7-9 to TRBJ1-2; D unresolved. The germline V gene encodes CDR1 SEHNR and CDR2 FQNEAQ (reference sequence). The CDR3 contains 14 residues. V was pared by 5 bases and J by 3 bases, with 13 bases between. The CDR3 sequence is CASSANLIDYGYTF. As DNA, the CDR3 is TGTGCCAGCAGCGCCAATCTGATTGACTATGGCTACACCTTC.

There are many counts of this clonotype. The chain couples TRBV6-2 or TRBV6-3 to TRBJ2-3; D remains unclear. This CDR3 spans 11 amino acids. CDR1 and CDR2 from the germline V gene are MNHEY and SVGEGT. Trimming took off 3 bases at V and 6 bases at J, with 4 bases between the two ends. CDR3 region: CASSYGDTQYF. The CDR3 DNA follows: TGTGCCAGCAGTTATGGGGATACGCAGTATTTT.

The chain is built from TRBV5-1 and TRBJ2-5, with D uncertain. Trimming stripped 0 bases from V and 3 bases from J, with 6 bases between. Germline CDR1 reads SGHRS; CDR2 reads YFSETQ. CDR3 length equals 13 residues. The CDR3 nucleotides are TGCGCCAGCAGCTTGGAGCTCGAAGAGACCCAGTACTTC. It translates to CASSLELEETQYF. The full variable domain, completed using reference TRBV5-1 and TRBJ2-5, is KAGVTQTPRYLIKTRGQQVTLSCSPISGHRSVSWYQQTPGQGLQFLFEYFSETQRNKGNFPGRFSGRQFSNSRSEMNVSTLELGDSALYLCASSLELEETQYFGPGTRLLVL.

This clonotype showed up just a few times. The chain recombines TRBV5-1 with TRBJ1-1; 8 bases align to TRBD1. The CDR3 has 15 amino acids. V lost 0 bases to trimming and J lost 4 bases; unmatched junction nucleotides: 5. CDR1 and CDR2 from the germline V gene are SGHRS and YFSETQ. CDR3 in DNA: TGCGCCAGCAGCTTGGGAACAGGGGGAAGCACTGAAGCTTTCTTT. This translates into CASSLGTGGSTEAFF.

CDR3 DNA sequence: TGCGCCAGCAGCTTCGACAGGGTTTGGGATACGCAGTATTTT. As protein: CASSFDRVWDTQYF. The chain combines TRBV5-1 with TRBJ2-3; 7 nucleotides align to TRBD1. The CDR3 contains 14 residues. Germline CDR1 is SGHRS and CDR2 is YFSETQ. V lost 2 bases to trimming and J lost 6 bases; unmatched junction nucleotides: 6.

The genes are TRBV15 and TRBJ2-7; D is uncertain. Germline V CDR1 and CDR2: LNHNV, YYDKDF (reference sequence). V was shortened by 0 bases and J by 7 bases, with 10 bases between the two germline ends. This CDR3 has 13 amino acids. For the CDR3, the DNA is TGTGCCACCAGCAGAGACCTGCTTGATGAGCAGTACTTC. It translates to CATSRDLLDEQYF.

This clonotype was recorded many times. This chain joins TRBV12-3 or TRBV12-4 and TRBJ1-1; D remains unclear. The CDR3 is made up of 11 amino acids. V lost 7 bases and J 3 bases, leaving 6 bases between the germline ends. The CDR3 reads CASTSDTEAFF. The CDR3 region has the DNA TGTGCCAGCACCTCGGACACTGAAGCTTTCTTT.

This clonotype was observed at least ten times. The gene calls are TRBV10-3 and TRBJ1-1; possible D gene TRBD1, 6 bases. This CDR3 region has 16 residues. V was cut by 1 base and J by 1 base, with 13 bases left in between. Germline CDR1 is ENHRY and CDR2 is SYGVKD. The CDR3 DNA reads TGTGCCATCAGTGAGTTCGCAGGACAGACGAACACTGAAGCTTTCTTT. This codes for CAISEFAGQTNTEAFF.